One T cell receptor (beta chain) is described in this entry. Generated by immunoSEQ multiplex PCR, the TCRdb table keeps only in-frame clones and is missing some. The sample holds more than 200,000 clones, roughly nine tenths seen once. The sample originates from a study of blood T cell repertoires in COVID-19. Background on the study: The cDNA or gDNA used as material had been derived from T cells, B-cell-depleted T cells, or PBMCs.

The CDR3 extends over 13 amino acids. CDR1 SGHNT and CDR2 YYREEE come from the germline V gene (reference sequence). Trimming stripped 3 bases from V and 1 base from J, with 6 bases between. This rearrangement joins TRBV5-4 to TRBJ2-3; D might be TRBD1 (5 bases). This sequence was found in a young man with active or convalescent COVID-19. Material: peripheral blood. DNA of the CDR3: TGTGCCAGCAGCTCACAGGGCACAGATACGCAGTATTTT. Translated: CASSSQGTDTQYF.